This TCR beta chain was recorded in a study of T cell responses to AZD1222 COVID-19 vaccine. Study observations and caveats: The study identified only six AZD1222 recipients as seropositive at baseline. As reported, nearly half of all spike-specific TCRs target variant regions that are unmutated. Donors were chiefly white British, with a greater number of females, and clonal diversity was perhaps underestimated.

About this clone itself: Its matching antigen is unknown.

This table comes from immunoSEQ multiplex PCR, and its TCRdb copy is limited to in-frame clones, with some not included. This sample has 44,000 or so clones, with about four fifths found just once. Trimming pared 6 bases from V and 5 bases from J, leaving 19 bases between. The length of the CDR3 is 15 residues. The germline V gene encodes CDR1 MNHEY and CDR2 SVGAGI. The chain has TRBV6-5 and TRBJ2-5, with D possibly matching TRBD1 (5 bases). The TCR was taken from an adult who received the MenACWY meningococcal vaccine as a control. Sequenced here: peripheral blood, sampled 28 days after the second dose of the MenACWY control vaccine. The CDR3 reads CASSHLGPPGETQYF. CDR3 bases: TGTGCCAGCAGCCACCTAGGCCCCCCAGGGGAGACCCAGTACTTC.